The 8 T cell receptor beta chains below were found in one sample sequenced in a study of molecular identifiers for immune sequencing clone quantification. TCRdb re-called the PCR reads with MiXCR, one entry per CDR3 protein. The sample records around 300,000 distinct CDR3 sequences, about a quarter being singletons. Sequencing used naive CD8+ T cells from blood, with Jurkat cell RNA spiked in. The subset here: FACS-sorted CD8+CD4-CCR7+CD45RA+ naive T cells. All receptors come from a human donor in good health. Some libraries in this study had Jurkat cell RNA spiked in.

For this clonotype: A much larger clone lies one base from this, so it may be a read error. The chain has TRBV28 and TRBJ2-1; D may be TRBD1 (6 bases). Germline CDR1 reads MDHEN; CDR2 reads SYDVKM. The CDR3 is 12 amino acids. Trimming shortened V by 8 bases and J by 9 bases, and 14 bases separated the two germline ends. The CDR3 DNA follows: TGTGCCAGCGGTACACAGGGTACTGAGCAGTTCTTC. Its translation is CASGTQGTEQFF.

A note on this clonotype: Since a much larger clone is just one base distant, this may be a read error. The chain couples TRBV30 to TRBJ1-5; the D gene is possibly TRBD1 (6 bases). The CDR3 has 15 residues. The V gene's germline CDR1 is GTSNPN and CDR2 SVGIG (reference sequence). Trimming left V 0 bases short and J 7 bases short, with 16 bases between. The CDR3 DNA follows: TGTGCCTGGAGTGTGGGGCGGGGGGCACGACAGCCCCAGCATTTT. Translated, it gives CAWSVGRGARQPQHF.

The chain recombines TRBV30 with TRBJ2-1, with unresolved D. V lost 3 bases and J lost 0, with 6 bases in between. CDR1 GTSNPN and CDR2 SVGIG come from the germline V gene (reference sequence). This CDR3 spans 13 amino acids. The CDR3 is CAWRPLSYNEQFF. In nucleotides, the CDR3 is TGTGCCTGGAGGCCACTCTCCTACAATGAGCAGTTCTTC.

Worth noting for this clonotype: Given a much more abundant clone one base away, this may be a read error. CDR3 loop: CASSLGGSPGNTIYF. The DNA for the CDR3 is TGTGCCAGCAGCCTGGGGGGGAGCCCTGGAAACACCATATATTTT. The rearrangement joins TRBV7-3 to TRBJ1-3, with D perhaps matching TRBD1 (5 bases). The germline CDR1 and CDR2 sequences are SGHTA and FQGTGA. V dropped 5 bases and J dropped 2 bases, with 13 bases sitting between them. The length of the CDR3 is 15 residues.

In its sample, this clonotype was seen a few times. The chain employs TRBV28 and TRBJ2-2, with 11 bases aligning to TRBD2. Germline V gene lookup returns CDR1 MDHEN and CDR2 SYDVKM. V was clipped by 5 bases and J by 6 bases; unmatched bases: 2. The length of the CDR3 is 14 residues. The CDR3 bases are TGTGCCAGCAGTGTAGCGGGAGGGCCCGGGGAGCTGTTTTTT. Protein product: CASSVAGGPGELFF.

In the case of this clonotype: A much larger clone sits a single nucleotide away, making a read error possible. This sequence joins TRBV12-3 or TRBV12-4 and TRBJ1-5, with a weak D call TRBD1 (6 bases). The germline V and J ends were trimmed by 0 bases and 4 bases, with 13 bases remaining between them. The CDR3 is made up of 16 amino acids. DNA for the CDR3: TGTGCCAGCAGTTTAGCTCGGTCAGGGGTTAATCAGCCCCAGCATTTT. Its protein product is CASSLARSGVNQPQHF.

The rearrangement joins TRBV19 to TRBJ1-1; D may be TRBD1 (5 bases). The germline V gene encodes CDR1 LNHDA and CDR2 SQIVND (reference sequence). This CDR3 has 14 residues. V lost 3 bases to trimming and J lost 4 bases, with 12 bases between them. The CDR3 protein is CASSMGPQGTEAFF. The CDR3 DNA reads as TGTGCCAGTAGTATGGGACCTCAGGGCACTGAAGCTTTCTTT.

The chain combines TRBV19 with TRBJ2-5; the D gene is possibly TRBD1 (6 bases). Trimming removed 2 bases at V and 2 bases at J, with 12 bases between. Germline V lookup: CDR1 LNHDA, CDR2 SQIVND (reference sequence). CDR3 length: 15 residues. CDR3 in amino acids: CASSIRDTEQETQYF. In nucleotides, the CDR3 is TGTGCCAGTAGTATAAGGGACACAGAGCAAGAGACCCAGTACTTC. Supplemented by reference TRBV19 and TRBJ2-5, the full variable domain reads DGGITQSPKYLFRKEGQNVTLSCEQNLNHDAMYWYRQDPGQGLRLIYYSQIVNDFQKGDIAEGYSVSREKKESFPLTVTSAQKNPTAFYLCASSIRDTEQETQYFGPGTRLLVL.